This T cell receptor (beta chain) came from a study of cytomegalovirus exposure and HLA in healthy donors. Whole-study context: Of over 350 genotyped donors, 81% grouped in the Caucasian-associated ancestry cluster.

Points on this clone: What it binds is not known.

V was clipped by 1 base and J by 1 base; unmatched bases: 6. The CDR3 contains 16 residues. The V gene's germline CDR1 is SEHNR and CDR2 FQNEAQ (reference sequence). Whole-study findings and limits: Follow-up analysis found HLA locus-dependent TCR association rates, highest for DRB1 and lowest for HLA-C.

Use of 60 Vbeta and 13 Jbeta primers characterized the PCR. Here immunoSEQ multiplex PCR was the method, and the copy in TCRdb shows in-frame clones only, minus some. The sample carries over 150,000 clones, about 80% recorded once. The receptor was isolated from a man under 40 in good health and CMV-seronegative. The material sequenced was PBMCs. J is TRBJ1-1 and V is TRBV7-9; 7 bases align to TRBD1. The CDR3 is CASSLVTRTGNTEAFF. The CDR3 nucleotides are TGTGCCAGCAGCTTAGTCACAAGGACAGGGAACACTGAAGCTTTCTTT.